This T cell receptor beta chain was obtained from a study of vaccination and CD4 T cells after COVID-19. Study at large: Every participant had a vaccine, which was either BNT162b2 or mRNA-1273, given in two doses.

The treatment denotes: 10-day PBMC culture with coronavirus spike peptide pools or control peptides (ViraFEST assay). Details on this clonotype: Its antigen is not known.

The Oncomine TCR Beta short-read assay sequenced DNA from cultured CD4+ T cells. One entry per CDR3 protein results from TCRdb running MiXCR on the PCR reads. The repertoire includes thousands of distinct CDR3 sequences, about 48% of them detected once, and roughly two fifths sits in the top ten. Trimming removed 2 bases at V and 6 bases at J, with 11 bases between. CDR3 length: 14 amino acids. The specimen sequenced was CD4+ T cells from blood, cultured in vitro. The TCR comes from a human donor who had recovered from COVID-19. V gene TRBV12-3 or TRBV12-4 combines with J gene TRBJ1-5, with D perhaps TRBD1 (5 bases). The CDR3 nucleotides read TGTGCCAGCAGTTTACGAGGGGCGAGTCAGCCCCAGCATTTT. Its protein product is CASSLRGASQPQHF.